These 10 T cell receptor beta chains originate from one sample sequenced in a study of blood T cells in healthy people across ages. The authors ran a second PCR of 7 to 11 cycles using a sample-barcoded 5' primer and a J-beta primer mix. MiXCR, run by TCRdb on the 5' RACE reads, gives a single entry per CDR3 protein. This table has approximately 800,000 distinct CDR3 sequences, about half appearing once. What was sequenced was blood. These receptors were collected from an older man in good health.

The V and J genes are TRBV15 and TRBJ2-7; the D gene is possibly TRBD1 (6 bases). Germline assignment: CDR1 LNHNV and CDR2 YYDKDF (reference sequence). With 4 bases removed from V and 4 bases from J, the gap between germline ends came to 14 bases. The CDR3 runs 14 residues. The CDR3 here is CATSIGTSSYEQYF. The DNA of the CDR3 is TGTGCCACCAGCATCGGGACATCTTCGTACGAGCAGTACTTC.

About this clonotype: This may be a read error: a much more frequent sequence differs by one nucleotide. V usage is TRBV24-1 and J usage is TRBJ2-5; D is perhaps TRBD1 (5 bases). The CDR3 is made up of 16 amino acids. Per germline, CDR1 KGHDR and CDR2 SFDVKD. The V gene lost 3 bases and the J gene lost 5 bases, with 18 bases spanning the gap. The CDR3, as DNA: TGTGCCACCAGTGATCCCTCAGGGAAGTCGAGGGAGACCCAGTACTTC. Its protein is CATSDPSGKSRETQYF.

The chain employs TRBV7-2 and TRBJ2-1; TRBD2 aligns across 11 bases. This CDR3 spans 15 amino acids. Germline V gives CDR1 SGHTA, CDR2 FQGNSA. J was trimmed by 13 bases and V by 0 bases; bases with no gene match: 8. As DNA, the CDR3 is TGTGCCAGCAGCTTAGCTAGCGGGAGGGCCGAGACCCAGTTCTTC. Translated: CASSLASGRAETQFF.

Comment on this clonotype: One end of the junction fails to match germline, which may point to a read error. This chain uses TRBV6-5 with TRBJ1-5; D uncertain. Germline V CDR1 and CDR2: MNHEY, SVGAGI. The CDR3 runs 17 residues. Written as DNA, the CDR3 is TGTGCCAGCAATTACTCGAGTCTCGCCGGGAGAAATCAGCCCCAGCATTTT. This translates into CASNYSSLAGRNQPQHF.

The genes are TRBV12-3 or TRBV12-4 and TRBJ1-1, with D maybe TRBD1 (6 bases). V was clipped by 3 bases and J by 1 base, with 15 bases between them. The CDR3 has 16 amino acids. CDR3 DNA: TGTGCCAGCAGTTTTTCGGGGGCGGGCCGGAACACTGAAGCTTTCTTT. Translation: CASSFSGAGRNTEAFF.

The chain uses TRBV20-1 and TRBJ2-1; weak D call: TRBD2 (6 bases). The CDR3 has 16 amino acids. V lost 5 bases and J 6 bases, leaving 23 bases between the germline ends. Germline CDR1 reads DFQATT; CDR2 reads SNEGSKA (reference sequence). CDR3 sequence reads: CSAHILIGSRANEQFF. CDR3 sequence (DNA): TGCAGTGCTCACATACTCATCGGGAGTCGGGCCAATGAGCAGTTCTTC.

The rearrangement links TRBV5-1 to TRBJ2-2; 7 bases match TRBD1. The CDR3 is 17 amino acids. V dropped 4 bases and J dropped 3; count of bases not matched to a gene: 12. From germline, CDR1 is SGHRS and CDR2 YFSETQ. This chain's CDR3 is CASSHTLRQGYTGELFF. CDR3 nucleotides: TGCGCCAGCAGCCACACTTTGCGACAGGGTTACACCGGGGAGCTGTTTTTT.

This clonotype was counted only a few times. The CDR3 region has the DNA TGCAGCGTTGTTACTAGCGGGAACACCGGGGAGCTGTTTTTT. Residues: CSVVTSGNTGELFF. This rearrangement joins TRBV29-1 to TRBJ2-2; 8 bases fit TRBD2. The trim removed 4 bases at V and 1 base at J, leaving 2 bases unmatched. Germline V gives CDR1 SQVTM, CDR2 ANQGSEA. The CDR3 covers 14 residues.

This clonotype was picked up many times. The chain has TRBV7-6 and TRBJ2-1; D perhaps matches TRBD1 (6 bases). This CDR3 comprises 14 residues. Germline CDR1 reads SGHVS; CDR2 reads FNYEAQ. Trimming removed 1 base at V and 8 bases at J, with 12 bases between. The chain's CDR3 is CASSLGGRDYEQFF. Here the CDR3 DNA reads TGTGCCAGCAGCTTAGGGGGGCGCGATTATGAGCAGTTCTTC. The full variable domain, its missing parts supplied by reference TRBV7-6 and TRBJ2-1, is GAGVSQSPRYKVTKRGQDVALRCDPISGHVSLYWYRQALGQGPEFLTYFNYEAQQDKSGLPNDRFSAERPEGSISTLTIQRTEQRDSAMYRCASSLGGRDYEQFFGPGTRLTVL.

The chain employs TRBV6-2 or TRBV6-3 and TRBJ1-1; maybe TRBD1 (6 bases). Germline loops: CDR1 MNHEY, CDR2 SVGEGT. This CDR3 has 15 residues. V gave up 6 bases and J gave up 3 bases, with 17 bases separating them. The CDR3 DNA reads TGTGCCAGCAGACCCTTGGACAGCATTGACACTGAAGCTTTCTTT. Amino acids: CASRPLDSIDTEAFF.